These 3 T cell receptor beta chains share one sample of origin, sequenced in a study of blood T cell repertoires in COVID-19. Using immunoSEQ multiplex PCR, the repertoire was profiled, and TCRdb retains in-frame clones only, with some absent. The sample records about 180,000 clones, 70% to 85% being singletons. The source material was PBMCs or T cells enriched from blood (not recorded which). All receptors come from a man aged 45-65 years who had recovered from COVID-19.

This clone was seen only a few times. DNA for the CDR3: TGTGCCAGCAGGTCGGGACAGAGCTATGGCTACACCTTC. This translates into CASRSGQSYGYTF. V gene TRBV28 combines with J gene TRBJ1-2; 7 bases align to TRBD1. The CDR3 length is 13 residues. J lost 4 bases, V lost 6 bases, and 5 bases had no gene match. Germline assignment: CDR1 MDHEN and CDR2 SYDVKM.

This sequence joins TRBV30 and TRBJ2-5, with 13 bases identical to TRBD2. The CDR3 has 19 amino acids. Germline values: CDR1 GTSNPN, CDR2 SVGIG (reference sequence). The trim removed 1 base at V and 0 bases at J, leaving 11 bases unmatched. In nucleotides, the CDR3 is TGTGCCTGGAGTGAAGCGGGGACTAGCGGGGACCTATACCAAGAGACCCAGTACTTC. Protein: CAWSEAGTSGDLYQETQYF.

The CDR3 region is CAIGGSGTYSGNTIYF. The CDR3 nucleotides read TGTGCCATCGGGGGGTCCGGCACCTACTCTGGAAACACCATATATTTT. The V and J genes are TRBV10-3 and TRBJ1-3; perhaps TRBD1 as D (5 bases). This CDR3 region has 16 residues. Germline CDR1 and CDR2: ENHRY and SYGVKD. Trimming removed 8 bases at V and 0 bases at J, with 17 bases between.